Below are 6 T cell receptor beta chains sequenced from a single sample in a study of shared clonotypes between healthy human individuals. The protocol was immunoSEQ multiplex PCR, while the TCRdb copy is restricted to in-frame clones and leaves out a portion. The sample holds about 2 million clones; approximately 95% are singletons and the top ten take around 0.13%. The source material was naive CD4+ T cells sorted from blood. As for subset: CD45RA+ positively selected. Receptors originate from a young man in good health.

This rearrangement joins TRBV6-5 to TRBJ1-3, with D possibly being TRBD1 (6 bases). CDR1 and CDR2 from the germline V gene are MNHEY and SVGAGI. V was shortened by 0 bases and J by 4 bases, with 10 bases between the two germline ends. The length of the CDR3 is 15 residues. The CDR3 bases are TGTGCCAGCAGTTACTCGAGGACAGTCGGAAACACCATATATTTT. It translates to CASSYSRTVGNTIYF.

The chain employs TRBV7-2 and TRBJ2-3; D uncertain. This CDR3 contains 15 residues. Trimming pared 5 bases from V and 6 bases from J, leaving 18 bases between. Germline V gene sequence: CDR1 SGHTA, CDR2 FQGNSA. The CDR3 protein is CASSPPQVRWDTQYF. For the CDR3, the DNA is TGTGCCAGCAGCCCACCCCAGGTGCGATGGGATACGCAGTATTTT.

In nucleotides, the CDR3 is TGCGCCAGCAGCTTGACCGTACTAGCAGATACGCAGTATTTT. Translated: CASSLTVLADTQYF. The genes are TRBV5-1 and TRBJ2-3, with D perhaps matching TRBD2 (5 bases). The ends were cut back, 1 base at V and 4 bases at J, with 10 bases in the middle. Germline V gene sequence: CDR1 SGHRS, CDR2 YFSETQ. The CDR3 contains 14 residues.

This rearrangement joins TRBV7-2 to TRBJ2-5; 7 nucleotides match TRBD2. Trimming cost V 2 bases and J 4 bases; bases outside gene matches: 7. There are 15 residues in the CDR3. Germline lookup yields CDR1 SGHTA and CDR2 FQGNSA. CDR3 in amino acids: CASSLSRGSGETQYF. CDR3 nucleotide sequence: TGTGCCAGCAGCTTAAGCCGCGGGAGTGGAGAGACCCAGTACTTC.

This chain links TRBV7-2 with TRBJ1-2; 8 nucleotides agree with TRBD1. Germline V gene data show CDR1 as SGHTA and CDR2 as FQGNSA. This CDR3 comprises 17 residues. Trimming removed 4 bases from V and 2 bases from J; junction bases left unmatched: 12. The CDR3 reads CASSSSSDRALNYGYTF. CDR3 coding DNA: TGTGCCAGCAGCTCTTCTTCGGACAGGGCGTTAAACTATGGCTACACCTTC.

The CDR3 is CASRATSGGYKETQYF. The DNA for the CDR3 is TGTGCCAGCAGGGCGACTAGCGGGGGGTATAAAGAGACCCAGTACTTC. This chain connects TRBV28 to TRBJ2-5, with 13 bases identical to TRBD2. The CDR3 runs 16 residues. Germline V gene sequence: CDR1 MDHEN, CDR2 SYDVKM. The J segment lost 3 bases and the V segment lost 6 bases, leaving 7 bases of the junction unmatched. The complete variable domain, with remaining parts taken from reference TRBV28 and TRBJ2-5, reads DVKVTQSSRYLVKRTGEKVFLECVQDMDHENMFWYRQDPGLGLRLIYFSYDVKMKEKGDIPEGYSVSREKKERFSLILESASTNQTSMYLCASRATSGGYKETQYFGPGTRLLVL.